The 18 T cell receptor beta chains in this list originate from one sample, sequenced in a study of T cells after somatic rescue of genetic block. The assay was immunoSEQ multiplex PCR, and TCRdb's table has in-frame clones only and misses some. Among 110,000 or so clones listed, around nine tenths were seen once. The sequenced sample was peripheral blood mononuclear cells (PBMCs). Receptors were obtained from a woman aged 18 to 35.

The CDR3 nucleotides read TGTGCCAGCACCCGTAGTAGGGTCAATGAGCAGTTCTTC. Its protein product is CASTRSRVNEQFF. The genes are TRBV6-1 and TRBJ2-1, with D hard to call. V lost 7 bases and J 6 bases, leaving 13 bases between the germline ends. Germline CDR1 reads MNHNS; CDR2 reads SASEGT. The CDR3 is 13 amino acids.

This clone was found once. The chain employs TRBV7-3 and TRBJ2-7, with 9 bases fitting TRBD2. CDR3 length: 15 residues. The germline V gene encodes CDR1 SGHTA and CDR2 FQGTGA. V lost 5 bases to trimming and J lost 4 bases; unmatched junction nucleotides: 9. CDR3 in amino acids: CASSRAPGLAYEQYF. The CDR3, as DNA: TGTGCCAGCAGCCGAGCCCCGGGACTAGCTTACGAGCAGTACTTC. The complete variable domain, with remaining parts taken from reference TRBV7-3 and TRBJ2-7, reads GAGVSQTPSNKVTEKGKYVELRCDPISGHTALYWYRQSLGQGPEFLIYFQGTGAADDSGLPNDRFFAVRPEGSVSTLKIQRTERGDSAVYLCASSRAPGLAYEQYFGPGTRLTVT.

The chain couples TRBV6-4 to TRBJ2-5; 8 bases are shared with TRBD2. CDR1 is MRHNA, CDR2 SNTAGT, per germline. This CDR3 is built from 15 residues. V lost 3 bases to trimming and J lost 4 bases; unmatched junction nucleotides: 7. CDR3 sequence (DNA): TGTGCCAGCAGTGAAGCCGGGGGGGCCCTAGAGACCCAGTACTTC. Residues: CASSEAGGALETQYF.

The rearrangement uses TRBV5-1 and TRBJ2-7; D ambiguous. This CDR3 is built from 13 residues. Trimming took off 0 bases at V and 1 base at J, with 5 bases between the two ends. Germline CDR1 reads SGHRS; CDR2 reads YFSETQ. The CDR3 DNA sequence: TGCGCCAGCAGCTTGGACGGATCCTACGAGCAGTACTTC. This encodes CASSLDGSYEQYF.

J is TRBJ2-3 and V is TRBV6-1; 9 bases fit TRBD2. The CDR3 is 15 amino acids. Germline values: CDR1 MNHNS, CDR2 SASEGT. J gave up 7 bases and V 0 bases, and 5 bases lay outside the gene matches. This chain's CDR3 is CASSEASGGYHTQYF. The CDR3 DNA is TGTGCCAGCAGTGAAGCTAGCGGGGGCTACCATACGCAGTATTTT.

V gene TRBV13 combines with J gene TRBJ2-1; 9 bases fit TRBD2. The trim removed 4 bases at V and 10 bases at J, leaving 11 bases unmatched. The V gene's germline CDR1 is PRHDT and CDR2 FYEKMQ (reference sequence). The CDR3 has 15 residues. This CDR3 is CASSSTGTSHVEQFF. The CDR3 DNA sequence: TGTGCCAGCAGCTCAACCGGGACTAGCCACGTAGAGCAGTTCTTC.

This clone was seen once. V is TRBV6-1 and J is TRBJ2-3; D may match TRBD1 or TRBD2 (6 bases each). V dropped 4 bases and J dropped 1 base, with 18 bases sitting between them. The CDR3 length is 17 residues. The germline V gene encodes CDR1 MNHNS and CDR2 SASEGT. The CDR3 DNA follows: TGTGCCAGCAGTGGACCCTTACTACGGGGGCGCACAGATACGCAGTATTTT. This translates into CASSGPLLRGRTDTQYF.

J is TRBJ1-1 and V is TRBV10-3, with D perhaps TRBD1 (5 bases). Germline CDR1 reads ENHRY; CDR2 reads SYGVKD. The V end lost 5 bases, the J end lost 0 bases, and 7 bases lay between the germline ends. This CDR3 spans 13 amino acids. The CDR3 DNA reads TGTGCCATCAGTACGACAGTGAACACTGAAGCTTTCTTT. Residues: CAISTTVNTEAFF.

The chain is built from TRBV7-2 and TRBJ2-7; TRBD1 matches at 9 bases. The V gene's germline CDR1 is SGHTA and CDR2 FQGNSA. The CDR3 sequence is 16 residues long. J was trimmed by 6 bases and V by 4 bases; bases with no gene match: 13. Here the CDR3 reads CASSSSRDRVTGEQYF. The CDR3 DNA reads as TGTGCCAGCAGCTCGAGCCGGGACAGGGTAACCGGCGAGCAGTACTTC.

The J gene is TRBJ2-7, the V gene TRBV7-9, with TRBD2 identical over 14 bases. The V gene's germline CDR1 is SEHNR and CDR2 FQNEAQ (reference sequence). The V gene end was trimmed by 4 bases and the J gene end by 6 bases; junction bases not matched to a gene: 8. The CDR3 extends over 16 amino acids. The CDR3 spells CASSSRLAGGPGEQYF. CDR3 bases: TGTGCCAGCAGCTCGAGACTAGCGGGGGGGCCGGGCGAGCAGTACTTC.

The chain recombines TRBV6-1 with TRBJ1-1; no definite D call. Trimming removed 8 bases from V and 1 base from J, with 11 bases in between. In germline, CDR1 is MNHNS, CDR2 SASEGT. The length of the CDR3 is 13 residues. Here the CDR3 DNA reads TGTGCCAGCCCGGTCAAACCGAACACTGAAGCTTTCTTT. It translates to CASPVKPNTEAFF.

The chain couples TRBV5-6 to TRBJ1-6; D is uncertain. Germline V gives CDR1 SGHDT, CDR2 YYEEEE. The CDR3 runs to 15 residues. V shed 4 bases and J shed 6 bases, with 14 bases lying between them. Here the CDR3 DNA reads TGTGCCAGCAGCGCCTGGGGAGGCCTTAATTCACCCCTCCACTTT. This codes for CASSAWGGLNSPLHF. Full variable domain (missing parts from reference TRBV5-6 and TRBJ1-6): DAGVTQSPTHLIKTRGQQVTLRCSPKSGHDTVSWYQQALGQGPQFIFQYYEEEERQRGNFPDRFSGHQFPNYSSELNVNALLLGDSALYLCASSAWGGLNSPLHFGNGTRLTVT.

The chain uses TRBV11-2 and TRBJ2-1, with 9 bases that match TRBD2. Germline-derived CDR1 and CDR2 are SGHAT and FQNNGV. There are 16 residues in the CDR3. After removal of 5 bases from V and 5 bases from J, the junction contained 10 bases not matched to a gene. CDR3 amino acids: CASSLERSGGHNEQFF. As DNA, the CDR3 is TGTGCCAGCAGCCTCGAACGTAGCGGGGGCCACAATGAGCAGTTCTTC.

The J gene is TRBJ2-7, the V gene TRBV7-2, with unresolved D. V was trimmed by 5 bases and J by 3 bases, leaving 5 bases between them. The CDR3 loop spans 11 amino acids. The germline V gene encodes CDR1 SGHTA and CDR2 FQGNSA. The CDR3 reads CASSGDYEQYF. The CDR3 region has the DNA TGTGCCAGCAGCGGGGACTACGAGCAGTACTTC.

This chain links TRBV5-4 with TRBJ2-3; 9 bases are a match to TRBD2. The J segment lost 0 bases and the V segment lost 0 bases, leaving 8 bases of the junction unmatched. The CDR3 sequence is 18 residues long. The V gene's germline CDR1 is SGHNT and CDR2 YYREEE (reference sequence). The CDR3, as DNA: TGTGCCAGCAGCTTGGGAGCGGGGGGCCTATCTAGCACAGATACGCAGTATTTT. Translation: CASSLGAGGLSSTDTQYF.

This rearrangement joins TRBV7-2 to TRBJ2-3, with 13 bases lining up with TRBD2. Germline V lookup: CDR1 SGHTA, CDR2 FQGNSA. The CDR3 is made up of 18 amino acids. Losses at the gene ends were 1 base for V and 2 bases for J; bases not matched to a gene: 6. The CDR3 DNA follows: TGTGCCAGCAGCTTAGGACTAGCGGGGGGCCACTTCACAGATACGCAGTATTTT. Translating gives CASSLGLAGGHFTDTQYF.

The genes are TRBV13 and TRBJ1-6; D gene ambiguous. Germline CDR1 is PRHDT and CDR2 is FYEKMQ (reference sequence). V gave up 2 bases and J gave up 7 bases, with 21 bases separating them. This CDR3 comprises 18 residues. The CDR3 nucleotides read TGTGCCAGCAGCTTACCCCCCGTGGGCTCGGGAGGGAATTCACCCCTCCACTTT. This sequence encodes CASSLPPVGSGGNSPLHF. The full variable domain, with the rest looked up from reference TRBV13 and TRBJ1-6, is AAGVIQSPRHLIKEKRETATLKCYPIPRHDTVYWYQQGPGQDPQFLISFYEKMQSDKGSIPDRFSAQQFSDYHSELNMSSLELGDSALYFCASSLPPVGSGGNSPLHFGNGTRLTVT.

This chain's CDR3 is CASSLAYPSNQPQHF. The CDR3 DNA reads TGTGCCAGCAGCTTAGCCTACCCTTCTAATCAGCCCCAGCATTTT. The chain carries TRBV7-8 and TRBJ1-5, with D unresolved. CDR3 length: 15 amino acids. Trimming took 0 bases from V and 4 from J, leaving 10 bases between them. Germline CDR1 SGHVS, CDR2 FQNEAQ.